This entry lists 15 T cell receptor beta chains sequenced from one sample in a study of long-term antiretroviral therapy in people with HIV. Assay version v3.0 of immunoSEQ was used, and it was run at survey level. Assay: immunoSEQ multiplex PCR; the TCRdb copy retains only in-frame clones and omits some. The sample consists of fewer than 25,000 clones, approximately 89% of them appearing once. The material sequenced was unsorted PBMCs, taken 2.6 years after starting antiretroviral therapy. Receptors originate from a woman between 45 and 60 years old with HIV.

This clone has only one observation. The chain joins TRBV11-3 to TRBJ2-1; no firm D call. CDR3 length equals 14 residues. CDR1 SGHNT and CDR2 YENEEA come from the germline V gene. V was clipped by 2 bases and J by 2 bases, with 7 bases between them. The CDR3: CASSLRGPYNEQFF. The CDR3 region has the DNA TGTGCCAGCAGCTTACGCGGTCCCTACAATGAGCAGTTCTTC. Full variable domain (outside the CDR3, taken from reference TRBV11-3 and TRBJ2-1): EAGVVQSPRYKIIEKKQPVAFWCNPISGHNTLYWYLQNLGQGPELLIRYENEEAVDDSQLPKDRFSAERLKGVDSTLKIQPAELGDSAVYLCASSLRGPYNEQFFGPGTRLTVL.

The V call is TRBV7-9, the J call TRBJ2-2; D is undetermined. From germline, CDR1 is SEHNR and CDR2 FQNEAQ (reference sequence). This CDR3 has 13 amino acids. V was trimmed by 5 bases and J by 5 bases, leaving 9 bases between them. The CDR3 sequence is CASSPTLTGELFF. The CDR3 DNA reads TGTGCCAGCAGCCCCACTTTGACCGGGGAGCTGTTTTTT.

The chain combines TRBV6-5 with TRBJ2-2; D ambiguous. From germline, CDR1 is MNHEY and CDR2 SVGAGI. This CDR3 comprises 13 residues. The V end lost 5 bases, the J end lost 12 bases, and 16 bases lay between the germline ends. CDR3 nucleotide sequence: TGTGCCAGCAGTACGTCCCACACCGCTCAGCTGTTTTTT. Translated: CASSTSHTAQLFF.

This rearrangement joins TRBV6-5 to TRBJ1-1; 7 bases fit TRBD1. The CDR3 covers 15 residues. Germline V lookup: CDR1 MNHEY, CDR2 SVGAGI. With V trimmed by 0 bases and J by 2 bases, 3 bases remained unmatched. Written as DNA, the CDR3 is TGTGCCAGCAGTTACTCGACAGGGACCAACACTGAAGCTTTCTTT. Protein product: CASSYSTGTNTEAFF.

DNA for the CDR3: TGTGCCAGCAGTTACTCGACAGACGGACCCTACGAGCAGTACTTC. This sequence encodes CASSYSTDGPYEQYF. The chain is built from TRBV6-5 and TRBJ2-7; possible D gene TRBD1, 5 bases. CDR1 MNHEY and CDR2 SVGAGI come from the germline V gene. CDR3 length: 15 residues. The germline V and J ends were trimmed by 0 bases and 2 bases, with 11 bases remaining between them.

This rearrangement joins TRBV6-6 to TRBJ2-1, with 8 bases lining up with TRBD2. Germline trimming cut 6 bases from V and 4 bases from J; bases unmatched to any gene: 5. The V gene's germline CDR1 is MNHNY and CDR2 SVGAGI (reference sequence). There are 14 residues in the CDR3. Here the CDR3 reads CASRGREAYNEQFF. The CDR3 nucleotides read TGTGCCAGCAGAGGGCGGGAGGCTTACAATGAGCAGTTCTTC.

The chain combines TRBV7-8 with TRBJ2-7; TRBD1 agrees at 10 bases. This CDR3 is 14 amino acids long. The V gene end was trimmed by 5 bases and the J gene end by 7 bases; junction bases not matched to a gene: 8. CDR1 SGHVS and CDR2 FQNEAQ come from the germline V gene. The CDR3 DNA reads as TGTGCCAGCAGCATCAGACAGGGGGCGCAAGAGCAGTACTTC. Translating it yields CASSIRQGAQEQYF.

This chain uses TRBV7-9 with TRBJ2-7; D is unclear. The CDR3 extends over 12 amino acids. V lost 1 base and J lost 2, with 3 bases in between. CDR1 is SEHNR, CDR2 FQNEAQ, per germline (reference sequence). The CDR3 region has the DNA TGTGCCAGCAGCTTAGAACCCTACGAGCAGTACTTC. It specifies CASSLEPYEQYF.

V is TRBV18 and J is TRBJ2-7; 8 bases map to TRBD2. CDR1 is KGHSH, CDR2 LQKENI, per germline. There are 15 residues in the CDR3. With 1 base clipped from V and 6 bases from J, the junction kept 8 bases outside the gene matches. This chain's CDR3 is CASSPQRTSKGEQYF. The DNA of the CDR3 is TGTGCCAGCTCACCACAGCGGACTAGCAAGGGCGAGCAGTACTTC.

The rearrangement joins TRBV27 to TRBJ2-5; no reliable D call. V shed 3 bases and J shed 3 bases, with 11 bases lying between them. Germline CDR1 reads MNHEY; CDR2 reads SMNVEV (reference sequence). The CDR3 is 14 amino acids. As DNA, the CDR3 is TGTGCCAGCAGTTTGGGAATTTCCGAAGAGACCCAGTACTTC. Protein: CASSLGISEETQYF.

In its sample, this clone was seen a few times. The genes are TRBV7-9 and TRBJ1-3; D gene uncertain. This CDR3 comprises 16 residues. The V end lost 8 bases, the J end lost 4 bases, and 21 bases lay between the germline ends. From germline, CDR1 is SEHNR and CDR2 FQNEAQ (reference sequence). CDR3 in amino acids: CASLGSPGLLGNTIYF. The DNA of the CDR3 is TGTGCCAGCCTAGGCTCGCCCGGGTTACTGGGAAACACCATATATTTT.

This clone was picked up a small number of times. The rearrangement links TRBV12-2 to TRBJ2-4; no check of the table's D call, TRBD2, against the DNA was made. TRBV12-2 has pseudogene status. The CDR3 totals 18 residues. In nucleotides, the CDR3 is TGTGCAAGTCGCTCCGGTGTTGCGGGAGCTTCCACCAAAAACATTCAGTACTTC. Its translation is CASRSGVAGASTKNIQYF.

The CDR3 nucleotides are TGCAGCGTTGTCTGGACAGGGCGCTACGAGCAGTACTTC. Encoded protein: CSVVWTGRYEQYF. The gene calls are TRBV29-1 and TRBJ2-7; TRBD1 agrees at 8 bases. Unmatched junction bases numbered 5, after V lost 4 bases and J lost 3 bases. The CDR3 sequence is 13 residues long. Germline V CDR1 and CDR2: SQVTM, ANQGSEA.

As DNA, the CDR3 is TGTGCCAGTTCTCCGGGACAGAGCTATTTGACCTTC. This sequence encodes CASSPGQSYLTF. V usage is TRBV7-6 and J usage is TRBJ1-2; 7 nucleotides align to TRBD1. Germline V CDR1 and CDR2: SGHVS, FNYEAQ. This CDR3 has 12 amino acids. V was clipped by 9 bases and J by 14 bases; unmatched bases: 15.

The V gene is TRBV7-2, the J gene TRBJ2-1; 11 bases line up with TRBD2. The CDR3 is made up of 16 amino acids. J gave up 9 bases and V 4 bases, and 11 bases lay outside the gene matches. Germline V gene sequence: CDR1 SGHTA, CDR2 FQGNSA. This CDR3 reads CASSSLTSGVLLEQFF. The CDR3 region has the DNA TGTGCCAGCAGCTCGTTGACTAGCGGGGTGTTACTTGAGCAGTTCTTC.